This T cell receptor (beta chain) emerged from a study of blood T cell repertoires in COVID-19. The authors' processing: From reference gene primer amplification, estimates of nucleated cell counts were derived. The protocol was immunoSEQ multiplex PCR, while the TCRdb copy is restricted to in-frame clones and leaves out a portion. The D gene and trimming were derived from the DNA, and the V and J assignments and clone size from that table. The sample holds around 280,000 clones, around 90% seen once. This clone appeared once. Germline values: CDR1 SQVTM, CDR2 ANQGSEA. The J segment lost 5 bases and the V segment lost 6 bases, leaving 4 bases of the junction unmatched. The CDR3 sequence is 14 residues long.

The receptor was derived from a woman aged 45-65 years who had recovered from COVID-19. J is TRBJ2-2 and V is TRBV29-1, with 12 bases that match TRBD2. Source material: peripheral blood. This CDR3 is CSVGLAGSTGELFF. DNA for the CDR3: TGCAGCGTAGGACTAGCGGGAAGTACCGGGGAGCTGTTTTTT.